This record looks at one TCR beta chain sequence and its context. Its antigen is as yet unknown. This entry belongs to a study of OX40 agonist ivuxolimab in advanced cancers. Study background: Aged about 23 to 80 with a mean of approximately 60 years, they were 75% to 85% male. Study-level findings and limits: With doses of 0.1 to 3.0 mg/kg, CD4+ and CD8+ blood T cells had undergone clonal expansion by week 6.

There are 13 residues in the CDR3. Germline V lookup: CDR1 LNHDA, CDR2 SQIVND (reference sequence). J lost 5 bases, V lost 9 bases, and 3 bases had no gene match. The method was immunoSEQ multiplex PCR; TCRdb's version includes in-frame clones alone and lacks a portion of them. The table records approximately 38,000 clones, approximately 80% of them present only once. This clonotype was obtained from an adult with an advanced solid tumor such as melanoma, head and neck, liver or kidney cancer. V and J are TRBV19 and TRBJ2-7; 14 bases agree with TRBD2. Sequenced material: CD4+ or CD8+ T cells sorted from blood, taken in a trial of the OX40 agonist ivuxolimab. Here the CDR3 reads CASSGLAGDEQYF. The CDR3 nucleotides are TGTGCCAGCTCGGGACTAGCGGGAGACGAGCAGTACTTC.